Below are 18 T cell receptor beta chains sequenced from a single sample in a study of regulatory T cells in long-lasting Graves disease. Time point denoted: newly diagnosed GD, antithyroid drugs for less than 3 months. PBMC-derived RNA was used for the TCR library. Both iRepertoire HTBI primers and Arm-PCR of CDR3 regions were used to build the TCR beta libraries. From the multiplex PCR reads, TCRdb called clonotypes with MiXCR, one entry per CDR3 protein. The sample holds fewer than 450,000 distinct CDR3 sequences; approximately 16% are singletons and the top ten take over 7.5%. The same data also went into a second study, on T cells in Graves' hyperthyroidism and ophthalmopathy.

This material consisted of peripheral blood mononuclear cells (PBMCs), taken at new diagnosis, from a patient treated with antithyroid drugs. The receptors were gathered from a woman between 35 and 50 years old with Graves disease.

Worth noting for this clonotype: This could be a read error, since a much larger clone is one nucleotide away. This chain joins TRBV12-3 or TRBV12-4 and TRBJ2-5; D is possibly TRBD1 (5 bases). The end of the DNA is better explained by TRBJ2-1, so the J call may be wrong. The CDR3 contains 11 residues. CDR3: CATQVRPSQFF. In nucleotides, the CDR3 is TGTGCCACACAGGTAAGGCCGTCGCAGTTCTTC.

The CDR3 bases are TGTGCCAGCACGACCGGGACTAGCGGTTCTTCTAGCACAGATACGCAGTATTTT. It is translated as CASTTGTSGSSSTDTQYF. The chain links TRBV6-2 or TRBV6-3 to TRBJ2-3; TRBD2 matches at 11 bases. This CDR3 is 18 amino acids long. Per germline, CDR1 MNHEY and CDR2 SVGEGT. Losses at the gene ends were 7 bases for V and 0 bases for J; bases not matched to a gene: 12.

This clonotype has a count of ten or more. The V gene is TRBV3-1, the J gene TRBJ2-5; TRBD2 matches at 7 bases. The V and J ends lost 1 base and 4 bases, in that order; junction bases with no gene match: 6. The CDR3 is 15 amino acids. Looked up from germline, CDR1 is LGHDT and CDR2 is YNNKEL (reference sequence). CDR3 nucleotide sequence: TGTGCCAGCAGCCAAGGCGGGGGACCCGGAGAGACCCAGTACTTC. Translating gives CASSQGGGPGETQYF.

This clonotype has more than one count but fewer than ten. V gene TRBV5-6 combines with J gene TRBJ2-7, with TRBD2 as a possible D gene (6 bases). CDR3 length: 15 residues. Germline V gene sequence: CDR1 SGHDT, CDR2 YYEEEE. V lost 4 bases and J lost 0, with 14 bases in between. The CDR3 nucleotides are TGTGCCAGCAGCCTGTGGGGGGTAGGCTCCTACGAGCAGTACTTC. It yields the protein CASSLWGVGSYEQYF.

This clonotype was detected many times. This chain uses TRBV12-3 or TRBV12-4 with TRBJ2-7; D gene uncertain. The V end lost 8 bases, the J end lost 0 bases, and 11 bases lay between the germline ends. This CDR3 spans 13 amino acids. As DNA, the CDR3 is TGTGCCAGCGTCCTACAAAGCTCCTACGAGCAGTACTTC. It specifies CASVLQSSYEQYF.

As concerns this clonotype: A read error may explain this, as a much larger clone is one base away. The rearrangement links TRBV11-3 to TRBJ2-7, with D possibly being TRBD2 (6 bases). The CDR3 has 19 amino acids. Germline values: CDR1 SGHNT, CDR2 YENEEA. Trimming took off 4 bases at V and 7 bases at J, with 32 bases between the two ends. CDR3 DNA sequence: TGTGCCAGCAGCTCCCGGGGAGGATATGTGGGGACGGCCTTTGAAGAGCAGTACTTC. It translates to CASSSRGGYVGTAFEEQYF.

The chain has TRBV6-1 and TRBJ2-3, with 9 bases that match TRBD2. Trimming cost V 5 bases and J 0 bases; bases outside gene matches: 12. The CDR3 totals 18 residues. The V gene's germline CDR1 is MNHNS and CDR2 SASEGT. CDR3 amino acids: CASSSAGGGRLSTDTQYF. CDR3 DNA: TGTGCCAGCAGTAGCGCGGGGGGGGGGCGGTTAAGCACAGATACGCAGTATTTT.

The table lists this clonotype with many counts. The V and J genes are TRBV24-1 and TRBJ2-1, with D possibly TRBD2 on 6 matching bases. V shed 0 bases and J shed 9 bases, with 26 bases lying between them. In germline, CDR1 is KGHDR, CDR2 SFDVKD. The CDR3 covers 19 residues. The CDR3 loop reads CATSDLHTGGTGPWGEQFF. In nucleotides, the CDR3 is TGTGCCACCAGTGATTTGCATACCGGGGGTACAGGACCATGGGGTGAGCAGTTCTTC.

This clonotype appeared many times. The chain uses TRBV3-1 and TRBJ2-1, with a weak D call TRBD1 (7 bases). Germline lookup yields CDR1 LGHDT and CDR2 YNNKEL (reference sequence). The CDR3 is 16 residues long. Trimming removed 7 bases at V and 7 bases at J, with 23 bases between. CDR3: CASTPGGSMLRNEQFF. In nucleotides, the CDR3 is TGTGCCAGCACGCCAGGGGGGAGCATGTTGAGGAATGAGCAGTTCTTC.

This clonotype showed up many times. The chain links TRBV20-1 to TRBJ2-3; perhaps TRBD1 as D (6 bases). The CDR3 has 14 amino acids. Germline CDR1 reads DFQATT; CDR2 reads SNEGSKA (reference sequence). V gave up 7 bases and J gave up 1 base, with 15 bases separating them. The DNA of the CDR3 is TGCAGTGGCCTCAAGGACAGCCGCACAGATACGCAGTATTTT. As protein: CSGLKDSRTDTQYF.

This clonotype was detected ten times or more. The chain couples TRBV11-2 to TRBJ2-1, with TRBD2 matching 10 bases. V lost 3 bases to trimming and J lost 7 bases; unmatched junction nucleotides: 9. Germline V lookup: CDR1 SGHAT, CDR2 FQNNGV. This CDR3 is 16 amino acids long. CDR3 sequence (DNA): TGTGCCAGCAGCTTCCACCTAGCGGGAGTGGGGAATGAGCAGTTCTTC. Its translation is CASSFHLAGVGNEQFF.

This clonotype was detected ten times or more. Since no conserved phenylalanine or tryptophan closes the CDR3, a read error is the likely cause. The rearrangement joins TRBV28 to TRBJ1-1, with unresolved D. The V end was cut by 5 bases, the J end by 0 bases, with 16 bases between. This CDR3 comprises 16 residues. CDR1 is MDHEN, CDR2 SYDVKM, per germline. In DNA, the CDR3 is TGTGCCAGCAGTCATAGGGATAACTTCATGAACACTGAAGCTTTCCTT. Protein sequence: CASSHRDNFMNTEAFL.

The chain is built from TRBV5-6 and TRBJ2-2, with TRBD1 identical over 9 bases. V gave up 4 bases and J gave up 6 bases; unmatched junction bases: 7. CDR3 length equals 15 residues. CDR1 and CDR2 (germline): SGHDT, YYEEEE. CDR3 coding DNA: TGTGCCAGCAGCCTGGACAGGGGAGGACCCGGGGAGCTGTTTTTT. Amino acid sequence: CASSLDRGGPGELFF.

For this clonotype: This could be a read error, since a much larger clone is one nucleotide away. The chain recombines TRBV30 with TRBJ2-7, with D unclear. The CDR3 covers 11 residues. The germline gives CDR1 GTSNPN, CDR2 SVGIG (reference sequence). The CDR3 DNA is TGTGCCCGGAGTGTAACGCCCGAGCAGTACTTC. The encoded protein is CARSVTPEQYF.

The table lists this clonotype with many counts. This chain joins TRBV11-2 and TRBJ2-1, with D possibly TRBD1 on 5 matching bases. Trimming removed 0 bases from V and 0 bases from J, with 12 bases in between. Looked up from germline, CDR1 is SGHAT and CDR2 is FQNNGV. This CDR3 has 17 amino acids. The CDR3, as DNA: TGTGCCAGCAGCTTAGAATTAGGGGTAAGCTCCTACAATGAGCAGTTCTTC. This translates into CASSLELGVSSYNEQFF.

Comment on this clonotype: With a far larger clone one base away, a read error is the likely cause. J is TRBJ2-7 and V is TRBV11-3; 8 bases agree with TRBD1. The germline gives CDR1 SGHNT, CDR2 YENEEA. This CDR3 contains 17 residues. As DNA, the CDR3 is TGTGCCAGCAGTTCCCGGCTGACAGGGGCAACCTCCTACGAGCGGTACTTC. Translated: CASSSRLTGATSYERYF.

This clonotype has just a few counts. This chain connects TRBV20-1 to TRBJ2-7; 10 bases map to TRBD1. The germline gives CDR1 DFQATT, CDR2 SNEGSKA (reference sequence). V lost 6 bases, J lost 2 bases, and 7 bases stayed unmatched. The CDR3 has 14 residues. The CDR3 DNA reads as TGCAGTGCCCAGGACAGGGGGAATACCTACGAGCAGTACTTC. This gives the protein CSAQDRGNTYEQYF.

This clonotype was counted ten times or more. The CDR3 nucleotides read TGTGCCACCAGCACATTAGCGGGTAGTGAAGAGACCCAGTACTTC. As protein: CATSTLAGSEETQYF. V gene TRBV15 combines with J gene TRBJ2-5; 7 bases are a match to TRBD2. This CDR3 spans 15 amino acids. The J segment lost 3 bases and the V segment lost 4 bases, leaving 8 bases of the junction unmatched. Germline assignment: CDR1 LNHNV and CDR2 YYDKDF (reference sequence).